These T cell receptor beta chains were read from a single sample in a study of graft-versus-host responses after intestinal transplantation. These receptors lack a known antigen. Some clones are missing from TCRdb's copy, which holds only in-frame ones; the method was immunoSEQ multiplex PCR. Of approximately 130,000 clones in the sample, roughly nine tenths were seen once. Source: unstimulated CD4+ T cells sorted from spleen or lymph node cells, taken before intestinal transplant. Every receptor here comes from a human donor who received an intestinal transplant. Each CDR3 is given with its conserved first and last residue. Fields, in order: D gene, V gene, clone size, J gene, CDR3 protein, CDR3 DNA. D genes are given only for firm matches. Clone size is given for some rows only: seen once, a few or many times, or a class if the clone is expanded.

>NA|TRBV15|NA|TRBJ2-7
CATSRDPKGTVDEQYF
TGTGCCACCAGCAGAGATCCGAAGGGAACGGTGGACGAGCAGTACTTC
>NA|TRBV27|NA|TRBJ2-3
CASSWVRTDTQYF
TGTGCCAGCAGCTGGGTGAGGACAGATACGCAGTATTTT
>TRBD1|TRBV18|NA|TRBJ2-5
CASSPRQGHQETQYF
TGTGCCAGCTCACCTAGACAGGGCCACCAAGAGACCCAGTACTTC
>TRBD1|TRBV7-9|NA|TRBJ1-5
CASSQGGGNQPQHF
TGTGCCAGCAGCCAGGGGGGAGGCAATCAGCCCCAGCATTTT
>NA|TRBV10-3|NA|TRBJ2-2
CATGAGVDTGELFF
TGTGCCACCGGGGCAGGGGTGGACACCGGGGAGCTGTTTTTT
>TRBD1|TRBV7-9|once|TRBJ2-7
CASSRTGRYEQYF
TGTGCCAGCAGCCGGACAGGGCGTTACGAGCAGTACTTC
>NA|TRBV2|NA|TRBJ1-4
CASSERRFPLFF
TGTGCCAGCAGTGAGAGGAGGTTTCCACTGTTTTTT
>NA|TRBV5-1|NA|TRBJ2-1
CASSILQGNEQFF
TGCGCCAGCAGCATCTTACAGGGCAATGAGCAGTTCTTC
>TRBD1|TRBV5-1|NA|TRBJ2-7
CASSLEAGGYSYEQYF
TGCGCCAGCAGCTTGGAGGCAGGGGGCTATTCCTACGAGCAGTACTTC
>NA|TRBV19|NA|TRBJ1-2
CASSIGKGPYGYTF
TGTGCCAGTAGTATAGGAAAGGGTCCCTATGGCTACACCTTC
>NA|TRBV5-1|NA|TRBJ2-7
CASSPGFGRDEQYF
TGCGCCAGCAGCCCGGGGTTCGGGCGGGACGAGCAGTACTTC
>NA|TRBV30|NA|TRBJ1-6
CAWSTQGNSPLHF
TGTGCCTGGAGTACACAAGGGAATTCACCCCTCCACTTT
>NA|TRBV6-6|few|TRBJ2-1
CASSYRTGWNEQFF
TGTGCCAGCAGTTACAGAACAGGGTGGAATGAGCAGTTCTTC
>NA|TRBV7-9|NA|TRBJ1-1
CASSQRWTEAFF
TGTGCCAGCAGCCAAAGGTGGACTGAAGCTTTCTTT
>TRBD2|TRBV7-3|NA|TRBJ2-7
CASSLTPGGEQYF
TGTGCCAGCAGCTTAACGCCGGGAGGCGAGCAGTACTTC
>NA|TRBV6-1|NA|TRBJ1-5
CASSRTGNNQPQHF
TGTGCCAGCAGTAGAACAGGGAACAATCAGCCCCAGCATTTT
>TRBD1|TRBV9|NA|TRBJ1-4
CASSTGANEKLFF
TGTGCCAGCAGTACAGGGGCTAATGAAAAACTGTTTTTT
>NA|TRBV11-3|once|TRBJ2-5
CASSSGGFNQEQYF
TGTGCCAGCAGTTCTGGGGGGTTCAACCAAGAGCAGTACTTC